Below are 32 T cell receptor beta chains sequenced from a single sample in a study of OX40 agonist ivuxolimab in advanced cancers. The data were produced by immunoSEQ multiplex PCR, yet TCRdb's version contains in-frame clones alone and is incomplete. The data show about 49,000 clones, roughly 79% seen once. This specimen was CD4+ or CD8+ T cells sorted from blood, taken in a trial of the OX40 agonist ivuxolimab. The receptor set was obtained from an adult with an advanced solid tumor such as melanoma, head and neck, liver or kidney cancer.

The CDR3 here is CASSLFGDIANEQFF. The DNA for the CDR3 is TGTGCCAGCAGCTTATTCGGGGATATCGCAAATGAGCAGTTCTTC. The V call is TRBV7-9, the J call TRBJ2-1; TRBD2 is a possible D gene (5 bases). The V end lost 2 bases, the J end lost 7 bases, and 15 bases lay between the germline ends. Germline V CDR1 and CDR2: SEHNR, FQNEAQ (reference sequence). The CDR3 contains 15 residues.

The chain couples TRBV21-1 to TRBJ2-1; the table's D call TRBD2 went unverified against the DNA. TRBV21-1 is designated a pseudogene. The CDR3 totals 17 residues. The CDR3 loop is CASSKGLAGRRYNEQFF. The CDR3 coding sequence is TGTGCCAGCAGCAAAGGTCTAGCGGGCCGACGATACAATGAGCAGTTCTTC.

The chain recombines TRBV19 with TRBJ2-1; D gene unclear. The V end lost 5 bases, the J end lost 12 bases, and 11 bases lay between the germline ends. The CDR3 extends over 11 amino acids. Germline V gene data show CDR1 as LNHDA and CDR2 as SQIVND (reference sequence). In DNA, the CDR3 is TGTGCCAGTAGTCAAGGAGATCGGCAGTTCTTC. Its protein is CASSQGDRQFF. Complete variable domain (other parts from reference TRBV19 and TRBJ2-1): DGGITQSPKYLFRKEGQNVTLSCEQNLNHDAMYWYRQDPGQGLRLIYYSQIVNDFQKGDIAEGYSVSREKKESFPLTVTSAQKNPTAFYLCASSQGDRQFFGPGTRLTVL.

V gene TRBV9 combines with J gene TRBJ2-5, with no clear D. With 0 bases removed from V and 1 base from J, the gap between germline ends came to 4 bases. CDR1 SGDLS and CDR2 YYNGEE come from the germline V gene. There are 13 residues in the CDR3. CDR3 nucleotide sequence: TGTGCCAGCAGCGTAGGGGTCCAAGAGACCCAGTACTTC. It specifies CASSVGVQETQYF. Using reference TRBV9 and TRBJ2-5 for the parts outside the CDR3, the full variable domain is DSGVTQTPKHLITATGQRVTLRCSPRSGDLSVYWYQQSLDQGLQFLIQYYNGEERAKGNILERFSAQQFPDLHSELNLSSLELGDSALYFCASSVGVQETQYFGPGTRLLVL.

The chain uses TRBV28 and TRBJ1-2; TRBD1 is a possible D gene (5 bases). The CDR3 runs to 13 residues. Trimming took off 5 bases at V and 7 bases at J, with 14 bases between the two ends. Germline values: CDR1 MDHEN, CDR2 SYDVKM. CDR3 protein: CASSLREYGGYTF. CDR3 nucleotide sequence: TGTGCCAGCAGTCTCAGGGAATATGGTGGCTACACCTTC.

The CDR3 sequence is CASSVEHLPYNEQFF. CDR3 sequence (DNA): TGTGCCAGCAGCGTAGAGCACTTACCCTACAATGAGCAGTTCTTC. The chain recombines TRBV9 with TRBJ2-1, with D unresolved. The germline CDR1 and CDR2 sequences are SGDLS and YYNGEE. The CDR3 has 15 amino acids. Trimming removed 0 bases at V and 2 bases at J, with 9 bases between.

Worth noting for this clone: The CDR3 does not end in the conserved phenylalanine or tryptophan, so this is likely a read error. The DNA is left out, because the CDR3 cannot be placed on it with certainty; the CDR3 is given as TCRdb lists it. The chain has TRBV21-1 and TRBJ2-7. TRBV21-1 is designated a pseudogene. 8 amino acids form the CDR3, both terminal residues included. Here the CDR3 reads CASSRGRL.

The gene calls are TRBV7-2 and TRBJ2-3; 10 bases are a match to TRBD2. This CDR3 is 17 amino acids long. The germline V gene has CDR1 SGHTA and CDR2 FQGNSA. Trimming cost V 3 bases and J 3 bases; bases outside gene matches: 9. The CDR3 reads CASSFLASGGRTDTQYF. The DNA for the CDR3 is TGTGCCAGCAGCTTCCTGGCTAGCGGGGGTAGGACAGATACGCAGTATTTT.

The rearrangement uses TRBV29-1 and TRBJ1-1; 9 nucleotides agree with TRBD1. V dropped 6 bases and J dropped 3; count of bases not matched to a gene: 8. This CDR3 has 14 residues. Germline CDR1 SQVTM, CDR2 ANQGSEA. The DNA for the CDR3 is TGCAGCGTAGAACAGGGGGCGCTTGACACTGAAGCTTTCTTT. This translates into CSVEQGALDTEAFF.

The J gene is TRBJ2-5, the V gene TRBV7-9; 11 bases line up with TRBD1. The J call may be mistaken, given a closer DNA end match to TRBJ2-7. The CDR3 loop spans 17 amino acids. Germline CDR1 is SEHNR and CDR2 is FQNEAQ (reference sequence). CDR3 DNA sequence: TGTGCCAGCAGCTTAAAGGACAGGGGGCTCGTAGTTGACGAGCAGTACTTC. Translation gives CASSLKDRGLVVDEQYF.

The V and J genes are TRBV2 and TRBJ2-7; 10 bases agree with TRBD1. From germline, CDR1 is SNHLY and CDR2 FYNNEI. CDR3 length: 16 amino acids. J was trimmed by 7 bases and V by 5 bases; bases with no gene match: 14. CDR3 DNA: TGTGCCAGCAGTCTTCCCAGGACAGGGGGTATAGGAGAGCAGTACTTC. Translated: CASSLPRTGGIGEQYF.

A single count supports this clone. The V gene is TRBV5-6, the J gene TRBJ1-6; no clear D. Trimming removed 1 base from V and 7 bases from J, with 9 bases in between. Germline CDR1 SGHDT, CDR2 YYEEEE. The CDR3 runs 14 residues. The CDR3 DNA reads TGTGCCAGCAGCTTGTCTCTGGGGAATTCACCCCTCCACTTT. It yields the protein CASSLSLGNSPLHF.

This chain links TRBV5-1 with TRBJ2-2, with TRBD2 matching 7 bases. V shed 8 bases, J shed 4 bases, and the junction held 2 bases outside the gene matches. Germline V gives CDR1 SGHRS, CDR2 YFSETQ. This CDR3 is built from 12 residues. CDR3: CASREGTGELFF. Written as DNA, the CDR3 is TGCGCCAGTAGGGAGGGCACCGGGGAGCTGTTTTTT.

This sequence joins TRBV27 and TRBJ2-7, with D possibly TRBD2 on 5 matching bases. With 5 bases removed from V and 7 bases from J, the gap between germline ends came to 12 bases. CDR3 length: 12 residues. CDR1 is MNHEY and CDR2 is SMNVEV in the germline V gene (reference sequence). This CDR3 reads CASSPGGTEQYF. The CDR3 DNA follows: TGTGCCAGCAGTCCCGGAGGTACGGAGCAGTACTTC.

The gene calls are TRBV28 and TRBJ2-3; 9 nucleotides line up with TRBD1. This CDR3 has 15 residues. J lost 2 bases, V lost 3 bases, and 3 bases had no gene match. CDR1 MDHEN and CDR2 SYDVKM come from the germline V gene. The CDR3 loop reads CASSFRTGATDTQYF. CDR3 DNA: TGTGCCAGCAGTTTTCGGACAGGGGCCACAGATACGCAGTATTTT.

This chain links TRBV19 with TRBJ1-1, with a tentative D call TRBD1 (6 bases). This CDR3 comprises 13 residues. Deletions cut 4 bases from V and 7 bases from J, with 13 bases between. Germline CDR1 is LNHDA and CDR2 is SQIVND (reference sequence). CDR3 in amino acids: CASSTRGLNEAFF. The CDR3 DNA sequence: TGTGCCAGTAGTACCCGGGGGCTTAATGAAGCTTTCTTT.

V is TRBV7-9 and J is TRBJ2-2; no clear D gene. Trimming stripped 2 bases from V and 6 bases from J, with 19 bases between. The CDR3 is made up of 17 amino acids. Germline-derived CDR1 and CDR2 are SEHNR and FQNEAQ (reference sequence). CDR3 nucleotides: TGTGCCAGCAGCTTATCTCGTACGACATCCCTCCCCGGGGAGCTGTTTTTT. Translation: CASSLSRTTSLPGELFF.

The rearrangement joins TRBV28 to TRBJ2-7; no clear D gene. V was pared by 4 bases and J by 2 bases, with 12 bases between. The germline gives CDR1 MDHEN, CDR2 SYDVKM. The CDR3 contains 14 residues. The CDR3 is CASSYPGRPYEQYF. In DNA, the CDR3 is TGTGCCAGCAGTTACCCGGGCCGACCCTACGAGCAGTACTTC. Full variable domain (outside the CDR3, taken from reference TRBV28 and TRBJ2-7): DVKVTQSSRYLVKRTGEKVFLECVQDMDHENMFWYRQDPGLGLRLIYFSYDVKMKEKGDIPEGYSVSREKKERFSLILESASTNQTSMYLCASSYPGRPYEQYFGPGTRLTVT.

V gene TRBV15 combines with J gene TRBJ1-3, with no clear D. Deletions cut 3 bases from V and 0 bases from J, with 18 bases between. The length of the CDR3 is 18 residues. The germline CDR1 and CDR2 sequences are LNHNV and YYDKDF (reference sequence). Here the CDR3 DNA reads TGTGCCACCAGCAGGGAAATCGGGTCCTACACCTCTGGAAACACCATATATTTT. Protein sequence: CATSREIGSYTSGNTIYF.

The V call is TRBV29-1, the J call TRBJ1-1; D ambiguous. V dropped 7 bases and J dropped 4 bases, with 16 bases sitting between them. The CDR3 length is 13 residues. Germline CDR1 and CDR2: SQVTM and ANQGSEA. CDR3 sequence (DNA): TGCAGCGCCGTCCCCGGGTTGGGCACTGAAGCTTTCTTT. It specifies CSAVPGLGTEAFF.

This rearrangement joins TRBV5-1 to TRBJ1-1; D not resolved. Germline V gene sequence: CDR1 SGHRS, CDR2 YFSETQ. The CDR3 totals 12 residues. Trimming took off 5 bases at V and 3 bases at J, with 8 bases between the two ends. CDR3 loop: CASRYGDTEAFF. The CDR3 DNA is TGCGCCAGCAGGTACGGGGACACTGAAGCTTTCTTT.

This chain joins TRBV9 and TRBJ1-2; D perhaps matches TRBD1 (5 bases). The CDR3 contains 15 residues. Between the trimmed V and J ends, which lost 0 bases and 3 bases, there was a span of 12 bases. Germline CDR1 reads SGDLS; CDR2 reads YYNGEE. In DNA, the CDR3 is TGTGCCAGCAGCGTAGAGGGCCAGGGCCACTATGGCTACACCTTC. Its translation is CASSVEGQGHYGYTF.

This chain connects TRBV14 to TRBJ2-5; possible D gene TRBD1, 7 bases. There are 15 residues in the CDR3. V lost 1 base, J lost 5 bases, and 14 bases lay in between. The germline CDR1 and CDR2 sequences are SGHDN and FVKESK. The CDR3: CASSQVGGAGETQYF. The CDR3 DNA reads as TGTGCCAGCAGCCAAGTAGGGGGCGCGGGGGAGACCCAGTACTTC.

CDR3 in DNA: TGTGCCAGCAGTTTATCTGCTTATGGCTACACCTTC. Its translation is CASSLSAYGYTF. The chain has TRBV28 and TRBJ1-2, with unresolved D. The CDR3 is made up of 12 amino acids. CDR1 is MDHEN and CDR2 is SYDVKM in the germline V gene. The V end was cut by 1 base, the J end by 5 bases, with 5 bases between.

V and J are TRBV19 and TRBJ1-1; TRBD1 aligns across 9 bases. J lost 1 base, V lost 3 bases, and 3 bases had no gene match. Per the germline V gene, CDR1 is LNHDA and CDR2 is SQIVND (reference sequence). The CDR3 has 15 residues. The CDR3 region is CASSIDRGSNTEAFF. CDR3 in DNA: TGTGCCAGTAGTATCGACAGGGGGTCGAACACTGAAGCTTTCTTT.

The chain has TRBV7-2 and TRBJ2-1; TRBD2 aligns across 11 bases. V shed 6 bases and J 7 bases; nucleotides not matched to a gene: 11. This CDR3 region has 16 residues. Germline loops: CDR1 SGHTA, CDR2 FQGNSA. The CDR3 bases are TGTGCCAGCAGTTTTCGACTAGCGGGGTACGGGAATGAGCAGTTCTTC. As protein: CASSFRLAGYGNEQFF.

This clone showed up just a few times. The rearrangement uses TRBV11-2 and TRBJ1-2; D remains unclear. The CDR3 loop spans 11 amino acids. The germline gives CDR1 SGHAT, CDR2 FQNNGV. V was pared by 1 base and J by 4 bases, with 1 base between. CDR3 loop: CASSLGYGYTF. CDR3 nucleotide sequence: TGTGCCAGCAGCTTAGGCTATGGCTACACCTTC.

This clone was counted only a few times. Other nucleotide sequences from this sample produce the same CDR3. The CDR3 region has the DNA TGCGCCAGCAGCCCCGGCGGTTTGAACACTGAAGCTTTCTTT. This gives the protein CASSPGGLNTEAFF. The genes are TRBV5-1 and TRBJ1-1; D is unresolved. V gave up 4 bases and J gave up 0 bases, with 10 bases separating them. The CDR3 sequence is 14 residues long. Germline values: CDR1 SGHRS, CDR2 YFSETQ.

The chain has TRBV11-2 and TRBJ2-7; D possibly corresponds to TRBD2 (6 bases). CDR1 is SGHAT, CDR2 FQNNGV, per germline. V lost 1 base, J lost 2 bases, and 12 bases lay in between. CDR3 length equals 15 residues. The CDR3 here is CASSLGGSGTYEQYF. CDR3 nucleotides: TGTGCCAGCAGCTTAGGGGGTAGCGGCACCTACGAGCAGTACTTC.

The chain has TRBV7-9 and TRBJ1-5, with 7 bases identical to TRBD1. The CDR3 runs to 14 residues. With 4 bases clipped from V and 4 bases from J, the junction kept 4 bases outside the gene matches. Germline CDR1 SEHNR, CDR2 FQNEAQ (reference sequence). The CDR3 here is CASSWDSLNQPQHF. The CDR3 bases are TGTGCCAGCAGCTGGGACAGCTTAAATCAGCCCCAGCATTTT.

In this sample, this clone turned up a few times. The chain uses TRBV7-3 and TRBJ2-2; D is uncertain. Germline CDR1 reads SGHTA; CDR2 reads FQGTGA. Deletions cut 5 bases from V and 7 bases from J, with 11 bases between. The CDR3 sequence is 13 residues long. The CDR3 is CASSPDPNGELFF. CDR3 in DNA: TGTGCCAGCAGCCCGGACCCCAACGGGGAGCTGTTTTTT.

The V gene is TRBV7-2, the J gene TRBJ2-3; 12 nucleotides align to TRBD2. J gave up 4 bases and V 3 bases, and 5 bases lay outside the gene matches. This CDR3 has 16 amino acids. Germline V gives CDR1 SGHTA, CDR2 FQGNSA. The CDR3 is CASSFGLAGMADTQYF. The CDR3 DNA reads as TGTGCCAGCAGCTTTGGACTAGCGGGAATGGCAGATACGCAGTATTTT.